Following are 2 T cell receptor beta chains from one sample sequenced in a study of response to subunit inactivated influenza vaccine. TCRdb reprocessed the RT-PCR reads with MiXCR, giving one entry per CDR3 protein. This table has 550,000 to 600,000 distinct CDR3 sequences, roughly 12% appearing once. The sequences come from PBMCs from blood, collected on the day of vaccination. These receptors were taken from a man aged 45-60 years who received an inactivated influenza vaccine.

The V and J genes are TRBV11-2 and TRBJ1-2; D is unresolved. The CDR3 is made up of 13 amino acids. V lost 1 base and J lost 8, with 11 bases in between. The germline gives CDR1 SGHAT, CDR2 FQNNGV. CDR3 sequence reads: CASSLVPGGGYTF. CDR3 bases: TGTGCCAGCAGCTTAGTGCCGGGCGGCGGCTACACCTTC.

This CDR3 is CASTRAGGSTDTQYF. The DNA of the CDR3 is TGCGCCAGCACCCGAGCGGGGGGAAGCACAGATACGCAGTATTTT. The V gene is TRBV5-1, the J gene TRBJ2-3, with 9 bases fitting TRBD2. In germline, CDR1 is SGHRS, CDR2 YFSETQ. The CDR3 spans 15 residues. The J segment lost 0 bases and the V segment lost 6 bases, leaving 5 bases of the junction unmatched.